The rows below give T cell receptor beta chains drawn from one sample of a study of T cell responses to AZD1222 COVID-19 vaccine. Method: immunoSEQ multiplex PCR; TCRdb's copy keeps in-frame clones and lacks some. The repertoire includes some 180,000 clones, 70% to 90% of them detected once, and 0.4% to 0.5% sits in the top ten. Specimen: peripheral blood, collected on day 0 of AZD1222 vaccination. These receptor sequences come from an adult in good health. The CDR3 runs from the conserved cysteine through the conserved F or W. The D gene is left open where the match is weak. Not every row has a clone size; where given, it reads once, few, many or a size class.

13,TRBV10-3,-,TRBJ2-7,TRBD2,TGTGCCATCGGTAGTAGCGGGGTTGTTGAGCAGTACTTC,CAIGSSGVVEQYF
14,TRBV7-2,-,TRBJ2-7,TRBD1,TGTGCCAGCAGCTGGCGGACAGGCTCCTACGAGCAGTACTTC,CASSWRTGSYEQYF
11,TRBV29-1,once,TRBJ1-2,-,TGCAGCGTTCCGCCAGACTATGGCTACACCTTC,CSVPPDYGYTF
16,TRBV18,-,TRBJ1-3,-,TGTGCCAGCTCAGGGGGAGGAAAGAGCTCTGGAAACACCATATATTTT,CASSGGGKSSGNTIYF
17,TRBV4-3,-,TRBJ1-2,TRBD1,TGCGCCAGCAGCCAAGATTGGGAGGACAGGGGAAGGGTTGGCTACACCTTC,CASSQDWEDRGRVGYTF
22,TRBV24-1,-,TRBJ2-3,-,TGTGCCACCAGTGATCAACCGCCGGGTGAAGGGTGGTCGGAGGGGAGCACAGATACGCAGTATTTT,CATSDQPPGEGWSEGSTDTQYF
15,TRBV3-1/TRBV3-2,-,TRBJ2-1,TRBD2,TGTGCCAGCAGCCAAACTAGCGGGAGGGGTAATGAGCAGTTCTTC,CASSQTSGRGNEQFF
15,TRBV5-1,-,TRBJ2-1,-,TGCGCCAGCAGCTTGGAGGGTTCCCGACCGAATGAGCAGTTCTTC,CASSLEGSRPNEQFF
14,TRBV7-8,-,TRBJ1-1,-,TGTGCCAGCAGCCCACCCCAGGGGAAGACTGAAGCTTTCTTT,CASSPPQGKTEAFF
15,TRBV5-1,-,TRBJ2-4,TRBD1,TGCGCCAGCAGGGATTACCGGACAGGGATTCACATTCAGTACTTC,CASRDYRTGIHIQYF
14,TRBV5-8,-,TRBJ2-5,-,TGTGCCAGCAGCTTGGCCGGGCAGGGTGAGACCCAGTACTTC,CASSLAGQGETQYF
18,TRBV18,-,TRBJ1-6,TRBD1,TGTGCCAGCTCACCGAGCACAGGGGGCGCGGAATCCAATTCACCCCTCCACTTT,CASSPSTGGAESNSPLHF
11,TRBV7-2,-,TRBJ2-7,-,TGTGCCAGCAGCTTGGGCCTCGAGCAGTACTTC,CASSLGLEQYF
12,TRBV28,-,TRBJ1-4,-,TGTGCCAGCAGTTTCCAGGGTCAAGAACTGTTTTTT,CASSFQGQELFF
13,TRBV7-3,-,TRBJ2-3,-,TGTGCCAGCAGCTCCCTGGGTCCAGATACGCAGTATTTT,CASSSLGPDTQYF
13,TRBV30,-,TRBJ2-3,TRBD1,TGTGCCCGATCAGGGGGCGGGGCAGATACGCAGTATTTT,CARSGGGADTQYF
15,TRBV19,-,TRBJ2-7,-,TGTGCCAGTAGTCCCACCCCGACAGGCGAGTACGAGCAGTACTTC,CASSPTPTGEYEQYF